The 25 T cell receptor beta chains below come from one sample, sequenced in a study of shared clonotypes between healthy human individuals. The assay was immunoSEQ multiplex PCR, and TCRdb's table has in-frame clones only and misses some. The table records 900,000 to 1,200,000 clones, 70% to 80% of them present only once. The material sequenced was memory CD4+ T cells from PBMCs. Subset indicated: CD45RA-negative fraction. These receptors all come from a man younger than 30 in good health. Some clones in this sample may be carry-over from other donors' samples.

The rearrangement links TRBV27 to TRBJ2-7, with 9 bases identical to TRBD1. CDR1 is MNHEY and CDR2 is SMNVEV in the germline V gene (reference sequence). V gave up 5 bases and J gave up 0 bases; unmatched junction bases: 5. This CDR3 has 15 amino acids. The DNA of the CDR3 is TGTGCCAGCAGTCAACAGGGGGCCACCTCCTACGAGCAGTACTTC. As protein: CASSQQGATSYEQYF.

V and J are TRBV28 and TRBJ2-7; 8 bases map to TRBD2. The junction had 12 bases not matched to a gene; V was cut back by 4 bases and J by 4 bases. Germline CDR1 reads MDHEN; CDR2 reads SYDVKM. The CDR3 is 16 amino acids. CDR3 in DNA: TGTGCCAGCAGTTCACCCGCGGCGGGGGGCGGGTACGAGCAGTACTTC. Protein sequence: CASSSPAAGGGYEQYF.

The chain joins TRBV6-6 to TRBJ2-1; unclear D gene. The CDR3 has 16 amino acids. Trimming stripped 5 bases from V and 2 bases from J, with 16 bases between. Germline loops: CDR1 MNHNY, CDR2 SVGAGI (reference sequence). CDR3 nucleotides: TGTGCCAGCAGTCCCGTCGAGTCCGGCCCCTACAATGAGCAGTTCTTC. Translated, it gives CASSPVESGPYNEQFF.

The rearrangement uses TRBV19 and TRBJ2-1; D possibly uses TRBD1 or TRBD2 (5 bases each). Trimming left V 2 bases short and J 6 bases short, with 11 bases between. Germline V gene data show CDR1 as LNHDA and CDR2 as SQIVND (reference sequence). CDR3 size: 14 residues. The CDR3 DNA is TGTGCCAGTAGTATATTGGGACGGACCAATGAGCAGTTCTTC. The encoded protein is CASSILGRTNEQFF.

Details on this clone: Given a much more abundant clone one base away, this may be a read error. The sample has other DNA sequences that encode this CDR3 too. The V and J genes are TRBV28 and TRBJ1-2; the D gene is possibly TRBD1 (6 bases). The CDR3 length is 15 residues. CDR1 is MDHEN, CDR2 SYDVKM, per germline. The CDR3 DNA sequence: TGTGCCAGCAGAAGGGGGTCAGGGAGGGGCGATGGCTACACCTTT. Translating it yields CASRRGSGRGDGYTF.

This rearrangement joins TRBV5-1 to TRBJ1-1; 7 bases are shared with TRBD1. Looked up from germline, CDR1 is SGHRS and CDR2 is YFSETQ. The CDR3 loop spans 15 amino acids. V lost 0 bases and J lost 3; bases outside the gene matches: 5. CDR3 in amino acids: CASSLEGQGDTEAFF. The CDR3 DNA reads as TGCGCCAGCAGCTTGGAGGGTCAGGGGGACACTGAAGCTTTCTTT.

This clone was found a few times. The chain carries TRBV20-1 and TRBJ1-2; D gene ambiguous. Trimming left V 0 bases short and J 7 bases short, with 6 bases between. The germline V gene has CDR1 DFQATT and CDR2 SNEGSKA (reference sequence). The CDR3 length is 11 residues. CDR3 coding DNA: TGCAGTGCTAGAGATTCGGGTGGCTACACCTTC. It yields the protein CSARDSGGYTF.

To note about this clone: Within the sample, other DNA sequences also encode this same CDR3. The chain employs TRBV5-4 and TRBJ1-1; TRBD1 agrees at 10 bases. V shed 4 bases and J 4 bases; nucleotides not matched to a gene: 4. Germline loops: CDR1 SGHNT, CDR2 YYREEE (reference sequence). This CDR3 has 14 amino acids. CDR3 in amino acids: CASSAGQGTTEAFF. CDR3 nucleotide sequence: TGTGCCAGCAGCGCGGGACAGGGGACCACTGAAGCTTTCTTT. Full variable domain (rest looked up from reference TRBV5-4 and TRBJ1-1): ETGVTQSPTHLIKTRGQQVTLRCSSQSGHNTVSWYQQALGQGPQFIFQYYREEENGRGNFPPRFSGLQFPNYSSELNVNALELDDSALYLCASSAGQGTTEAFFGQGTRLTVV.

The gene calls are TRBV6-5 and TRBJ1-3, with D tentatively TRBD1 (5 bases). The V end lost 4 bases, the J end lost 4 bases, and 17 bases lay between the germline ends. Germline CDR1 MNHEY, CDR2 SVGAGI. CDR3 length equals 16 residues. In nucleotides, the CDR3 is TGTGCCAGCAGTTTGAGGGGCCGGCCGGGGGGAAACACCATATATTTT. Residues: CASSLRGRPGGNTIYF.

This chain connects TRBV18 to TRBJ1-1, with D tentatively TRBD1 (5 bases). The CDR3 has 15 amino acids. V lost 2 bases to trimming and J lost 2 bases, with 12 bases between them. In germline, CDR1 is KGHSH, CDR2 LQKENI. The DNA of the CDR3 is TGTGCCAGCTCACCATCACAGGTTGTAAACACTGAAGCTTTCTTT. Translating gives CASSPSQVVNTEAFF.

Comment on this clone: Other nucleotide sequences in the sample specify the same CDR3. The V call is TRBV20-1, the J call TRBJ2-7; no firm D call. Germline V lookup: CDR1 DFQATT, CDR2 SNEGSKA (reference sequence). Trimming took off 1 base at V and 3 bases at J, with 4 bases between the two ends. This CDR3 has 11 amino acids. CDR3 DNA: TGCAGTGCTAGAGGGTACTACGAGCAGTACTTC. Its translation is CSARGYYEQYF.

V gene TRBV10-3 combines with J gene TRBJ2-7, with 9 bases that match TRBD2. The CDR3 contains 14 residues. Trimming took 8 bases from V and 2 from J; bases not matched to a gene: 7. CDR1 and CDR2 from the germline V gene are ENHRY and SYGVKD. Here the CDR3 DNA reads TGTGCCATCCAGAGCGGGGGGCGAACCTACGAGCAGTACTTC. It is translated as CAIQSGGRTYEQYF.

On this clone itself: The sample has other DNA sequences that encode this CDR3 too. V gene TRBV5-1 combines with J gene TRBJ1-3; D is uncertain. The CDR3 loop spans 14 amino acids. Deletions cut 4 bases from V and 1 base from J, with 9 bases between. The germline CDR1 and CDR2 sequences are SGHRS and YFSETQ. CDR3 bases: TGCGCCAGCAGCCCGACTGTGTCTGGAAACACCATATATTTT. Amino acid sequence: CASSPTVSGNTIYF.

The chain links TRBV5-4 to TRBJ1-1; 7 nucleotides match TRBD1. The CDR3 sequence is 15 residues long. From germline, CDR1 is SGHNT and CDR2 YYREEE (reference sequence). The trim removed 0 bases at V and 4 bases at J, leaving 6 bases unmatched. The CDR3 bases are TGTGCCAGCAGCTTGGATGTAGGGGGCATCACTGAAGCTTTCTTT. Protein product: CASSLDVGGITEAFF. The full variable domain, with the rest looked up from reference TRBV5-4 and TRBJ1-1, is ETGVTQSPTHLIKTRGQQVTLRCSSQSGHNTVSWYQQALGQGPQFIFQYYREEENGRGNFPPRFSGLQFPNYSSELNVNALELDDSALYLCASSLDVGGITEAFFGQGTRLTVV.

The gene calls are TRBV2 and TRBJ1-1, with 9 nucleotides matching TRBD1. V trimming: 6 bases; J trimming: 3 bases; junction bases outside the gene matches: 5. The V gene's germline CDR1 is SNHLY and CDR2 FYNNEI. The CDR3 loop spans 14 amino acids. Here the CDR3 DNA reads TGTGCCAGCAGCCTGGACAGGGGAGACACTGAAGCTTTCTTT. This sequence encodes CASSLDRGDTEAFF.

In DNA form, the CDR3 reads TGTGCCAGCAGCCCGCACATGTGGACAAGCTCCTACGAGCAGTACTTC. Protein: CASSPHMWTSSYEQYF. The chain links TRBV9 to TRBJ2-7; possible D gene TRBD1, 5 bases. The CDR3 covers 16 residues. CDR1 SGDLS and CDR2 YYNGEE come from the germline V gene. V lost 4 bases, J lost 0 bases, and 17 bases lay in between.

The gene calls are TRBV5-6 and TRBJ2-3; D uncertain. V was clipped by 0 bases and J by 4 bases, with 6 bases between them. CDR1 and CDR2 (germline): SGHDT, YYEEEE. The CDR3 runs to 13 residues. The CDR3 region is CASSLAGSDTQYF. In nucleotides, the CDR3 is TGTGCCAGCAGCTTGGCCGGGTCAGATACGCAGTATTTT. Full variable domain (missing parts from reference TRBV5-6 and TRBJ2-3): DAGVTQSPTHLIKTRGQQVTLRCSPKSGHDTVSWYQQALGQGPQFIFQYYEEEERQRGNFPDRFSGHQFPNYSSELNVNALLLGDSALYLCASSLAGSDTQYFGPGTRLTVL.

This clone has just a few counts. The chain carries TRBV6-5 and TRBJ2-1; D is perhaps TRBD1 or TRBD2 (5 bases each). Trimming cost V 2 bases and J 8 bases, with 7 bases left between them. The germline CDR1 and CDR2 sequences are MNHEY and SVGAGI. The CDR3 has 12 residues. The CDR3 DNA sequence: TGTGCCAGCAGTTACGGGACGGATGAGCAGTTCTTC. Encoded protein: CASSYGTDEQFF.

About this clone: In the same sample, other DNA sequences code for this CDR3. The V gene is TRBV5-1, the J gene TRBJ2-7; 8 bases fit TRBD1. V shed 2 bases, J shed 3 bases, and the junction held 4 bases outside the gene matches. Germline values: CDR1 SGHRS, CDR2 YFSETQ. This CDR3 is 14 amino acids long. Here the CDR3 reads CASSLAQGGYEQYF. The CDR3 DNA reads as TGCGCCAGCAGCTTAGCACAGGGGGGCTACGAGCAGTACTTC.

The genes are TRBV28 and TRBJ1-2, with TRBD1 as a possible D gene (5 bases). This CDR3 is 16 amino acids long. Trimming pared 6 bases from V and 1 base from J, leaving 18 bases between. CDR1 and CDR2 (germline): MDHEN, SYDVKM. The CDR3 spells CASSPSGTGFNYGYTF. Here the CDR3 DNA reads TGTGCCAGCAGCCCCTCCGGGACGGGATTTAACTATGGCTACACCTTC.

This chain connects TRBV11-2 to TRBJ1-3; 9 bases map to TRBD1. The CDR3 contains 15 residues. Germline CDR1 SGHAT, CDR2 FQNNGV. V dropped 5 bases and J dropped 2; count of bases not matched to a gene: 4. The CDR3 sequence: CASSPGTGTGNTIYF. CDR3 bases: TGTGCCAGCAGCCCCGGGACAGGGACTGGAAACACCATATATTTT.

This rearrangement joins TRBV5-1 to TRBJ2-6, with D uncertain. Trimming shortened V by 4 bases and J by 0 bases, and 8 bases separated the two germline ends. This CDR3 spans 15 amino acids. CDR1 is SGHRS and CDR2 is YFSETQ in the germline V gene. CDR3 amino acids: CASSPTSSGANVLTF. The CDR3 nucleotides read TGCGCCAGCAGCCCAACAAGCTCTGGGGCCAACGTCCTGACTTTC.

The chain joins TRBV11-2 to TRBJ2-7, with D possibly being TRBD2 (6 bases). V shed 2 bases and J shed 2 bases, with 13 bases lying between them. The CDR3 covers 15 residues. Germline V gene sequence: CDR1 SGHAT, CDR2 FQNNGV. CDR3 amino acids: CASSLSPGEAYEQYF. The CDR3 region has the DNA TGTGCCAGCAGCTTATCCCCGGGAGAAGCCTACGAGCAGTACTTC.

J is TRBJ2-7 and V is TRBV5-1, with 12 bases aligning to TRBD2. Germline CDR1 reads SGHRS; CDR2 reads YFSETQ. The CDR3 length is 16 residues. The V gene end was trimmed by 2 bases and the J gene end by 0 bases; junction bases not matched to a gene: 3. CDR3 DNA: TGCGCCAGCAGCTTCTTGACTAGCGGGAGCTCCTACGAGCAGTACTTC. Translation gives CASSFLTSGSSYEQYF.

V and J are TRBV6-6 and TRBJ2-2; 8 nucleotides match TRBD1. V trimming: 2 bases; J trimming: 7 bases; junction bases outside the gene matches: 3. CDR1 and CDR2 from the germline V gene are MNHNY and SVGAGI (reference sequence). The length of the CDR3 is 14 residues. CDR3 in DNA: TGTGCCAGCAGTTACGGACAGGGCAACGGGGAGCTGTTTTTT. Its translation is CASSYGQGNGELFF.